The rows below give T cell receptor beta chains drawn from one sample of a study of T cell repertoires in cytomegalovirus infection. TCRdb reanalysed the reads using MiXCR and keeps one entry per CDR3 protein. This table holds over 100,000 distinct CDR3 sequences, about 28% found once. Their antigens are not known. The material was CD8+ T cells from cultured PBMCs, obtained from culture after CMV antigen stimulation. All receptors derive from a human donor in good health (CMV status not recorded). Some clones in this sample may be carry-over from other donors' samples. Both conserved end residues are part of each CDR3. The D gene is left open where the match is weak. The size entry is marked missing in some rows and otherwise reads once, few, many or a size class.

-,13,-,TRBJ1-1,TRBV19,CASSPRPGDEAFF,TGTGCCAGTAGTCCACGACCGGGTGATGAAGCTTTCTTT
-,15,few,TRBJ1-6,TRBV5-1,CASSPGTGEGSPLHF,TGCGCCAGCAGCCCGGGGACGGGCGAGGGATCACCCCTCCACTTT
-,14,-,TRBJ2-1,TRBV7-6,CASSLARGHNEQFF,TGTGCCAGCAGCTTAGCGCGAGGACACAATGAGCAGTTCTTC
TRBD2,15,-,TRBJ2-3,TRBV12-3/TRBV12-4,CATDFPTSATDTQYF,TGTGCCACCGATTTTCCCACTAGCGCGACAGATACGCAGTATTTT
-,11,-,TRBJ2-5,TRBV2,CASTQIETQYF,TGTGCCAGCACCCAGATAGAGACCCAGTACTTC
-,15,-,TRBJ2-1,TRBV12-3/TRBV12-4,CASSFPQGADNEQFF,TGTGCCAGCAGTTTTCCCCAGGGAGCAGACAATGAGCAGTTCTTC
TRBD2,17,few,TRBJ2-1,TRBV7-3,CASSLRGQTSINNEQFF,TGTGCCAGCAGCTTAAGAGGGCAGACTAGCATCAACAATGAGCAGTTCTTC
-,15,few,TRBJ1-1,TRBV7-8,CASSPLTGMNTEAFF,TGTGCCAGCAGCCCCTTAACAGGAATGAACACTGAAGCTTTCTTT
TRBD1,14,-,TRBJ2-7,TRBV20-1,CSAVPGQGTYEQYF,TGCAGTGCCGTCCCGGGACAGGGAACCTACGAGCAGTACTTC
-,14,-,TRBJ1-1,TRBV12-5,CASGFEASNTEAFF,TGTGCTAGTGGTTTCGAGGCGTCTAACACTGAAGCTTTCTTT
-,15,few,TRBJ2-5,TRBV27,CASRSRLGGEETQYF,TGTGCCAGCAGATCCCGACTCGGGGGCGAAGAGACCCAGTACTTC
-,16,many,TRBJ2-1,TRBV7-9,CASSLATPGAYNEQFF,TGTGCCAGCAGCTTAGCGACACCGGGGGCCTACAATGAGCAGTTCTTC
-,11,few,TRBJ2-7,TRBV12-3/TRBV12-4,CASSSNYEQYF,TGTGCCAGCAGTTCGAACTACGAGCAGTACTTC
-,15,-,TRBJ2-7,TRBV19,CASSPELGRSYEQYF,TGTGCCAGTAGCCCTGAACTAGGCCGCTCCTACGAGCAGTACTTC
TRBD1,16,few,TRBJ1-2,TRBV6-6,CASSYLGTGDDYGYTF,TGTGCCAGCAGTTACCTCGGGACAGGAGACGACTATGGCTACACCTTC
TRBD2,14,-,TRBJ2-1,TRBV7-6,CASSVRDYNNEQFF,TGTGCCAGCAGCGTCCGGGACTACAACAATGAGCAGTTCTTC
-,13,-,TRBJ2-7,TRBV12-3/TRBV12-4,CASREGGRYEQYF,TGTGCCAGCAGGGAGGGGGGACGGTACGAGCAGTACTTC
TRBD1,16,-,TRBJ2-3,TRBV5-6,CASSWGQGSSSDTQYF,TGTGCCAGCAGCTGGGGACAGGGATCGTCCTCAGATACGCAGTATTTT
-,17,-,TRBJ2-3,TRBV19,CASTASAGRGRTDTQYF,TGTGCCAGTACCGCCTCGGCGGGAAGGGGGCGCACAGATACGCAGTATTTT
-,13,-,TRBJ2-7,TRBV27,CASSPHSSYEQYF,TGTGCCAGCAGCCCACATAGCTCCTACGAGCAGTACTTC
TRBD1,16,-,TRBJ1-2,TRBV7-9,CAGSPSTGTASYGYTF,TGTGCCGGCAGCCCATCGACCGGGACAGCCTCCTATGGCTACACCTTC
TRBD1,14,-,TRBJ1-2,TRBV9,CASSTQGADYGYTF,TGTGCCAGCAGCACGCAGGGGGCAGACTATGGCTACACCTTC
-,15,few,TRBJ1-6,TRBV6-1,CASSGPGGNNSPLHF,TGTGCCAGCAGTGGCCCGGGGGGGAACAATTCACCCCTCCACTTT
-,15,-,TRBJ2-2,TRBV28,CASSFYSTAEGELFF,TGTGCCAGCAGTTTCTATTCGACAGCCGAGGGGGAGCTGTTTTTT
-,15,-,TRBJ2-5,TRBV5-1,CASSMIGGLQETQYF,TGCGCCAGCAGCATGATAGGGGGTTTACAAGAGACCCAGTACTTC
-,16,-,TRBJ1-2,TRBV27,CASSSLGGRFDYGYTF,TGTGCCAGCAGTTCCTTGGGGGGGCGCTTTGACTATGGCTACACCTTC
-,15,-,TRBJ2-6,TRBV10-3,CAIKGQLSGANVLTF,TGTGCCATCAAAGGACAACTCTCTGGGGCCAACGTCCTGACTTTC
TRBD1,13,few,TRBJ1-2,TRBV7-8,CASSPGQNYGYTF,TGTGCCAGCAGCCCGGGACAGAACTATGGCTACACCTTC
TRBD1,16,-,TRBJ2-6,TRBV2,CASRPTGLSGANVLTF,TGTGCCAGCAGACCGACAGGGCTCTCTGGGGCCAACGTCCTGACTTTC
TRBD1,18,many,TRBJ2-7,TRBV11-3,CASGIEGQGKGRSYEQYF,TGTGCCAGCGGCATCGAGGGACAGGGGAAGGGCCGCTCCTACGAGCAGTACTTC
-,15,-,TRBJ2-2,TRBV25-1,CASSPPGRDTGELFF,TGTGCCAGCAGTCCACCGGGACGGGACACCGGGGAGCTGTTTTTT
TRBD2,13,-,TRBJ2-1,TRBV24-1,CATSLWGGDEQFF,TGTGCCACCAGTTTATGGGGAGGGGATGAGCAGTTCTTC
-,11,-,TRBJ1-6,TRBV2,CASSVSSPLHF,TGTGCCAGCAGTGTCAGTTCACCCCTCCACTTT
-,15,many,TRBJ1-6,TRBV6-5,CASSYVAGARSPLHF,TGTGCCAGCAGTTACGTGGCAGGGGCCAGATCACCCCTCCACTTT
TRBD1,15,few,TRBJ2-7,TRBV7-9,CASSLLQGAAYEQYF,TGTGCCAGCAGCTTACTACAGGGGGCGGCCTACGAGCAGTACTTC
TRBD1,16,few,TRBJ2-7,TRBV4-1,CASSNLRDRATYEQYF,TGCGCCAGCAGCAACCTCCGAGACAGGGCAACCTACGAGCAGTACTTC
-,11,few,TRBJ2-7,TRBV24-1,CATSDGNEQYF,TGTGCCACCAGTGACGGGAACGAGCAGTACTTC
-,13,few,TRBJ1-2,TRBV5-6,CASILGVTGGYTF,TGTGCCAGCATCCTGGGGGTCACGGGAGGCTACACCTTC
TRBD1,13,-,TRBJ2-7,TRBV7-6,CASSEGAWDEQYF,TGTGCCAGCAGCGAGGGGGCTTGGGACGAGCAGTACTTC
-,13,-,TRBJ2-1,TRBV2,CASSSSVFGRYAF,-
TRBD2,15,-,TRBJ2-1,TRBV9,CASSVGTSGGWEQFF,TGTGCCAGCAGCGTAGGGACTAGCGGGGGGTGGGAGCAGTTCTTC
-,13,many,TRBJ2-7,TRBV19,CASTPETSYEQYF,TGTGCCAGTACCCCGGAGACTTCCTACGAGCAGTACTTC
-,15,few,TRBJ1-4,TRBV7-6,CASSLVVEGNEKLFF,TGTGCCAGCAGCTTAGTCGTCGAGGGTAATGAAAAACTGTTTTTT
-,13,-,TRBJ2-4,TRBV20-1,CSARGEAKNIQYF,TGCAGTGCTAGGGGAGAGGCCAAAAACATTCAGTACTTC
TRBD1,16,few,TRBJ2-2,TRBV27,CASSPPGQGPTGELFF,TGTGCCAGCAGTCCCCCGGGACAGGGGCCCACCGGGGAGCTGTTTTTT
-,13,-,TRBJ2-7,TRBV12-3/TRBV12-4,CASSSGTPYEQYF,TGTGCCAGCAGTTCCGGGACTCCCTACGAGCAGTACTTC
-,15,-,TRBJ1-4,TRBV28,CASRFLGDSNEKLFF,TGTGCCAGCAGGTTCTTGGGGGACTCTAATGAAAAACTGTTTTTT
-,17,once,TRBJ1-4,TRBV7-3,CASSLEMTGATNEKLFF,TGTGCCAGCAGCTTAGAGATGACGGGGGCAACTAATGAAAAACTGTTTTTT
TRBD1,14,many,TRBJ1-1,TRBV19,CASSIQTGFTEAFF,TGTGCCAGCAGTATCCAGACAGGGTTCACTGAAGCTTTCTTT